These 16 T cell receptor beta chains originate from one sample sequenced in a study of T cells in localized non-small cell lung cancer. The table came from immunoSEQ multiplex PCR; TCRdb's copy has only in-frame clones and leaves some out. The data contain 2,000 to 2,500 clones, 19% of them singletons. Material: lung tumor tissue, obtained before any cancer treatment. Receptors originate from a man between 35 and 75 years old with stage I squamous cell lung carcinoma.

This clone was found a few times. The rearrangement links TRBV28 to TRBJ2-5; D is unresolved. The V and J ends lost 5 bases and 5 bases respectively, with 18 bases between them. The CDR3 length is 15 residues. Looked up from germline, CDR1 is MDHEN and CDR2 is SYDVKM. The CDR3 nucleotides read TGTGCCAGCAGTACAGCTTTGCGAACAGCGGAGACCCAGTACTTC. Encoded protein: CASSTALRTAETQYF.

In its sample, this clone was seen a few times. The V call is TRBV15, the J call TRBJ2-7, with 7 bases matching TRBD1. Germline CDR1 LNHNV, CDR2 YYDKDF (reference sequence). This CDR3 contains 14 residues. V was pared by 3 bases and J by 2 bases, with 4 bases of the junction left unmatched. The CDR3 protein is CATSRGQWPYEQYF. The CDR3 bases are TGTGCCACCAGCAGGGGACAGTGGCCCTACGAGCAGTACTTC.

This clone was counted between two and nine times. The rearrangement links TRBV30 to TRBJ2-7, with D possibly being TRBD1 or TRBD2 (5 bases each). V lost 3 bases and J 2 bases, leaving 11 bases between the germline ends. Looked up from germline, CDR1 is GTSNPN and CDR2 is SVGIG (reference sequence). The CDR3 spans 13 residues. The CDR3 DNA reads TGTGCCTGGAGGCGAGGGGCCACCTACGAGCAGTACTTC. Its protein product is CAWRRGATYEQYF.

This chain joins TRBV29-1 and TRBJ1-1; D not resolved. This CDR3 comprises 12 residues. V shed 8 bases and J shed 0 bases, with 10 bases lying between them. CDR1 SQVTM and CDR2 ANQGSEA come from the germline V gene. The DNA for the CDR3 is TGCAGCTCCCAAGGGATGAACACTGAAGCTTTCTTT. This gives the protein CSSQGMNTEAFF.

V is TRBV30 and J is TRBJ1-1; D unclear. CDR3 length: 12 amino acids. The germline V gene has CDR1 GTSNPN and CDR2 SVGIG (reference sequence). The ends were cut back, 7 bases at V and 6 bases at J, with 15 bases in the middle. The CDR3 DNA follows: TGTGCCTCCTCCAGGACCCACTCTGAAGCTTTCTTT. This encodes CASSRTHSEAFF.

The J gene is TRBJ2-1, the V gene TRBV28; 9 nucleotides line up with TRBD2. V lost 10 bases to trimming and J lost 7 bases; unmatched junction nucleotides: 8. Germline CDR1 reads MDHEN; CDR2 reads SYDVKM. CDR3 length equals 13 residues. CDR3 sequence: CATGSGSLNEQFF. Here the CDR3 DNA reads TGTGCCACTGGTAGCGGGAGCCTGAATGAGCAGTTCTTC.

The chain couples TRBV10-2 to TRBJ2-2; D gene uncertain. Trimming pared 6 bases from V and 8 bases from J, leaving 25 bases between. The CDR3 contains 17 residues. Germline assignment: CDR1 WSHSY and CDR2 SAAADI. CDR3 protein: CASSPTENTQIQGELFF. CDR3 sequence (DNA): TGCGCCAGCAGCCCAACGGAAAACACACAGATTCAAGGGGAGCTGTTTTTT.

The CDR3 region has the DNA TGTGCCTGGAGTCTAGCCTTCTACGAGCAGTACTTC. Protein: CAWSLAFYEQYF. The rearrangement uses TRBV30 and TRBJ2-7; a possible D gene is TRBD2 (5 bases). Germline V lookup: CDR1 GTSNPN, CDR2 SVGIG (reference sequence). This CDR3 is built from 12 residues. The V end lost 2 bases, the J end lost 3 bases, and 8 bases lay between the germline ends.

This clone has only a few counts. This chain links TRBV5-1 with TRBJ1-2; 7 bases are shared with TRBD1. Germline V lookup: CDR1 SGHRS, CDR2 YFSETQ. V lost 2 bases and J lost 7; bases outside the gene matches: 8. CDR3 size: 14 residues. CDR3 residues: CASSLQGRVGGYTF. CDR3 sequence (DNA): TGCGCCAGCAGCTTACAGGGGCGCGTTGGTGGCTACACCTTC. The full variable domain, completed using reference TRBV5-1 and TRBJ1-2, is KAGVTQTPRYLIKTRGQQVTLSCSPISGHRSVSWYQQTPGQGLQFLFEYFSETQRNKGNFPGRFSGRQFSNSRSEMNVSTLELGDSALYLCASSLQGRVGGYTFGSGTRLTVV.

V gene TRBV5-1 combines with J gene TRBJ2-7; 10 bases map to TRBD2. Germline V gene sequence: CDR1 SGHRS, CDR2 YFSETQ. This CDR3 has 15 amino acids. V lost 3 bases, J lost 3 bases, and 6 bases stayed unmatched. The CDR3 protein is CASSWLAGGDYEQYF. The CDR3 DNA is TGCGCCAGCAGCTGGTTAGCGGGAGGAGACTACGAGCAGTACTTC.

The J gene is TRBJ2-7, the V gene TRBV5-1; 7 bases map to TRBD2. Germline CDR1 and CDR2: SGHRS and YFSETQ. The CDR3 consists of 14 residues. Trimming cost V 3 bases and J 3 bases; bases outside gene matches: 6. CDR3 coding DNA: TGCGCCAGCAGCTATTGGGAGGGTGGCTACGAGCAGTACTTC. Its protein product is CASSYWEGGYEQYF.

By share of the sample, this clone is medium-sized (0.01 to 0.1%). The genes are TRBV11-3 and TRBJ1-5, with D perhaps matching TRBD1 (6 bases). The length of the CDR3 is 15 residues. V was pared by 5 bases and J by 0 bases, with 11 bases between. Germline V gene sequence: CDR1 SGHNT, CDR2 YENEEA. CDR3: CASSVQGYSNQPQHF. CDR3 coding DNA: TGTGCCAGCAGCGTCCAGGGGTATAGCAATCAGCCCCAGCATTTT.

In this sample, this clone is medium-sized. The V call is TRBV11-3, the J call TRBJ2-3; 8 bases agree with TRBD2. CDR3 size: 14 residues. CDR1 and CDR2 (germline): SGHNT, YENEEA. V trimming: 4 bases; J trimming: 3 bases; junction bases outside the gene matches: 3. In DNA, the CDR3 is TGTGCCAGCAGCTCCCAGCGGGAGACAGATACGCAGTATTTT. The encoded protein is CASSSQRETDTQYF.

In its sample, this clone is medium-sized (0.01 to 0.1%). CDR3 protein: CASGGGQINTEAFF. DNA of the CDR3: TGTGCCAGCGGGGGGGGACAGATAAACACTGAAGCTTTCTTT. The V call is TRBV6-8, the J call TRBJ1-1; 7 nucleotides match TRBD1. Germline V gene data show CDR1 as MNHGY and CDR2 as SAAAGT. V lost 8 bases to trimming and J lost 2 bases; unmatched junction nucleotides: 8. This CDR3 is 14 amino acids long.

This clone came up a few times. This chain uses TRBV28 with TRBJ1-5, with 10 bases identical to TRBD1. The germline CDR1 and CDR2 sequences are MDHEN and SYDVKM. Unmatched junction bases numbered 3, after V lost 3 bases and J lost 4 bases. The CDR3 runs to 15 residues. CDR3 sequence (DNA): TGTGCCAGCAGTTTGACAGGGGGCCGGAATCAGCCCCAGCATTTT. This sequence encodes CASSLTGGRNQPQHF.

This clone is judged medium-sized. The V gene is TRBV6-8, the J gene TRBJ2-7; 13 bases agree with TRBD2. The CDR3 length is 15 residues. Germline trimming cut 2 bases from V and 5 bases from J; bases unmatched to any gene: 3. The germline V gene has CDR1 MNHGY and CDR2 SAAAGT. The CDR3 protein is CASSYRTSGRNEQYF. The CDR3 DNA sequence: TGTGCCAGCAGTTACCGGACTAGCGGGAGAAACGAGCAGTACTTC.